A selection of T cell receptor beta chains follows, all from one sample in a study of blood T cell repertoires in COVID-19. Some clones are missing from TCRdb's copy, which holds only in-frame ones; the method was immunoSEQ multiplex PCR. The repertoire holds 200,000 to 250,000 clones, with around 82% as singletons. Sequenced sample: peripheral blood. All receptors come from a human donor in a cohort sampled during active COVID-19. Each CDR3 is given with its conserved first and last residue. Clone size is given for some rows only: seen once, a few or many times, or a class if the clone is expanded.

j_call: TRBJ2-2; clone_size: .; v_call: TRBV7-2; cdr3_aa: CASSLGRRNTGELFF
j_call: TRBJ2-3; clone_size: few; v_call: TRBV18; cdr3_aa: CASSPPSGSGFTQYF
j_call: TRBJ2-3; clone_size: .; v_call: TRBV5-1; cdr3_aa: CASSSGQNTDTQYF
j_call: TRBJ1-4; clone_size: .; v_call: TRBV28; cdr3_aa: CASSPSDRGRGGKLFF
j_call: TRBJ2-5; clone_size: .; v_call: TRBV27; cdr3_aa: CASRSTGSETQYF
j_call: TRBJ1-1; clone_size: once; v_call: TRBV28; cdr3_aa: CASSLATLQGPTEAFF
j_call: TRBJ1-6; clone_size: .; v_call: TRBV5-1; cdr3_aa: CASSLGASGNSPLHF
j_call: TRBJ2-1; clone_size: .; v_call: TRBV19; cdr3_aa: CASSIREATYNEQFF
j_call: TRBJ1-5; clone_size: .; v_call: TRBV3-1/TRBV3-2; cdr3_aa: CASSHGQGGHQPQHF
j_call: TRBJ2-2; clone_size: .; v_call: TRBV28; cdr3_aa: CASSFGVTGFYTGELFF
j_call: TRBJ2-3; clone_size: once; v_call: TRBV30; cdr3_aa: CAWSVYGTGTDTQYF
j_call: TRBJ1-4; clone_size: .; v_call: TRBV27; cdr3_aa: CASSPGQAPNEKLFF
j_call: TRBJ2-1; clone_size: .; v_call: TRBV11-1; cdr3_aa: CASSPSPASNEQFF
j_call: TRBJ1-1; clone_size: .; v_call: TRBV9; cdr3_aa: CASSKQGRNEAFF
j_call: TRBJ1-1; clone_size: .; v_call: TRBV7-9; cdr3_aa: CASTKTRQGGKAFF
j_call: TRBJ1-5; clone_size: .; v_call: TRBV18; cdr3_aa: CASSPGQGSQPQHF
j_call: TRBJ2-6; clone_size: .; v_call: TRBV6-5; cdr3_aa: CASRQGLGANVLTF
j_call: TRBJ1-2; clone_size: .; v_call: TRBV18; cdr3_aa: CASSPGAQEGYTF
j_call: TRBJ2-7; clone_size: .; v_call: TRBV28; cdr3_aa: CASSRQGQETYEQYF
j_call: TRBJ1-2; clone_size: .; v_call: TRBV5-1; cdr3_aa: CASSLGGRGNYGYTF